The rows below give T cell receptor beta chains drawn from one sample of a study of blood T cell repertoires in COVID-19. Profiling relied on immunoSEQ multiplex PCR, and the TCRdb table lists in-frame clones only, not all of them. This table holds some 220,000 clones, around 84% found once. The source material was peripheral blood. All receptors come from a woman aged 80 or older with active or convalescent COVID-19. Both conserved end residues are trimmed from each CDR3. A row's size may be missing; if present it is once, few, many or a size class.

TRBV5-1	NA	TRBJ2-5	ASSLMSEETQY
TRBV6-5	NA	TRBJ2-5	ASGKREIRETQY
TRBV29-1	NA	TRBJ2-5	SADRGHQETQY
TRBV18	NA	TRBJ1-4	ASSPLTGMKLF
TRBV11-2	NA	TRBJ2-7	ASSYRDSYSSYEQY
TRBV24-1	once	TRBJ1-2	ATSPKQGPLYGYT
TRBV4-2	NA	TRBJ1-4	ASSQMGGQGALKKLF
TRBV6-5	NA	TRBJ2-7	ASSYSAGGAYEQY
TRBV24-1	once	TRBJ2-7	ATSDGRAPYEQY
TRBV7-9	NA	TRBJ2-7	ASSLGMGEWEQY
TRBV5-1	NA	TRBJ2-3	ASSLALGGSTDTQY
TRBV25-1	NA	TRBJ2-1	ASSRAGTSGRTYNEQF
TRBV15	NA	TRBJ2-5	ATSRDSGTSRQETQY
TRBV11-3	NA	TRBJ2-2	ASSSGQGVTGELF
TRBV5-6	few	TRBJ2-7	ASSSHRGLRSYEQY
TRBV7-9	NA	TRBJ1-4	ASSLDRVEKLF
TRBV11-2	once	TRBJ1-2	ASSLEQAKGVDYGYT
TRBV10-3	once	TRBJ2-3	AISESSGTGATQY
TRBV2	NA	TRBJ1-6	ASSGAAQGNEPLH
TRBV20-1	NA	TRBJ2-7	SPGTLEQY
TRBV18	NA	TRBJ2-5	ASSPPTGVTETQY
TRBV6-2/TRBV6-3	NA	TRBJ2-3	ASSYSILGTSGGLGTDTQY
TRBV28	NA	TRBJ2-2	ASSLSRLPNTGELF
TRBV28	NA	TRBJ1-5	ASSLRYRGRGQPQH
TRBV5-4	NA	TRBJ2-1	ASSLTSGPYNEQF
TRBV4-3	NA	TRBJ2-1	ASSRGLAGNNEQF
TRBV18	NA	TRBJ2-7	ASSPPGRSYEQY
TRBV28	NA	TRBJ1-6	ASSPWTGPLPLH
TRBV5-4	NA	TRBJ2-5	ASTPSGGQEETQY
TRBV19	NA	TRBJ2-5	ASSMRKEETQY
TRBV5-4	NA	TRBJ1-2	ASSLVSTGIYGYT
TRBV24-1	few	TRBJ2-1	ATSDSGQGNEQF
TRBV7-8	NA	TRBJ1-6	ASALPPGQLFYNSPLH
TRBV7-9	once	TRBJ1-2	ASSRGDYGYT
TRBV14	NA	TRBJ2-5	ASSQSKGVRYETQY
TRBV28	NA	TRBJ2-7	ASSWTGSYEQY
TRBV5-1	NA	TRBJ2-2	ASSYIAGGPNTGELF
TRBV7-2	few	TRBJ2-5	ASSFSGTTTQETQY
TRBV6-5	NA	TRBJ2-5	ASKPGQGLETQY
TRBV10-3	once	TRBJ1-1	ATGAGSLNTEAF
TRBV2	NA	TRBJ1-2	ASSEKGTV
TRBV15	NA	TRBJ2-2	ATSRALQGGVAGELF
TRBV19	NA	TRBJ1-1	ASSILTGQGLTEAF
TRBV19	few	TRBJ1-5	ASSNPGQGGQPQH
TRBV3-1/TRBV3-2	once	TRBJ2-3	ASSQGRTQY
TRBV19	NA	TRBJ1-1	ASSMVGRGEAF
TRBV6-2/TRBV6-3	NA	TRBJ2-3	ASSYSRGDTQY
TRBV5-1	NA	TRBJ1-4	ASSLQGAGEKLF
TRBV7-2	NA	TRBJ1-3	ASSPGSTGNTIY
TRBV2	NA	TRBJ1-6	ASRTPGTGEGRNNSPLH
TRBV6-1	NA	TRBJ2-4	ASSAGDRGLRDIQY
TRBV27	NA	TRBJ1-1	ASSLNRQGTSEAF
TRBV19	NA	TRBJ2-7	ASSIRTTGRDEQY
TRBV30	NA	TRBJ2-3	AWTSGSRSTDTQY
TRBV7-2	NA	TRBJ2-7	ASSETSGISYEQY
TRBV7-2	NA	TRBJ1-3	ASSLAQVGGAAGNTIY
TRBV5-6	NA	TRBJ1-1	ASSLGTGMNTEAF
TRBV4-2	NA	TRBJ2-5	ASSQGTSETQY
TRBV14	once	TRBJ2-5	ASSQEGLQGMVSMKTQY